This T cell receptor beta chain is from a study of cytomegalovirus exposure and HLA in healthy donors. Study conclusions and caveats: Some public TCRs appeared in many individuals, while most sequences were rare. Later genetic work tied a missense DCLRE1C variant to beta-chain V and J trimming.

The CDR3 is 17 amino acids. Germline trimming cut 1 base from V and 5 bases from J; bases unmatched to any gene: 10. Germline CDR1 is KGHSH and CDR2 is LQKENI. A note on this clone: Its target is unknown.

Amplification used 60 Vbeta primers and 13 Jbeta primers. The data were produced by immunoSEQ multiplex PCR, yet TCRdb's version contains in-frame clones alone and is incomplete. The sample includes more than 75,000 clones. The chain is built from TRBV18 and TRBJ1-1, with 10 bases lining up with TRBD1. This sequence was found in a man in his forties or fifties in good health and CMV-seropositive. Sequencing input: PBMCs. This chain's CDR3 is CASSPRETGGAGTEAFF. The CDR3, as DNA: TGTGCCAGCTCACCACGGGAGACAGGGGGCGCGGGAACTGAAGCTTTCTTT.